Shown below are 3 T cell receptor beta chains from a single sample sequenced in a study of regulatory T cells in long-lasting Graves disease. Time point meaning: persistent/refractory GD, antithyroid drugs over 5 years with positive TRAb. There was RNA extracted from PBMCs, and the TCR library was made from it. Combining iRepertoire HTBI primers with Arm-PCR of CDR3 regions, the authors built TCR beta libraries. TCRdb processed the multiplex PCR reads anew with MiXCR; each CDR3 protein has one entry. Here the sample spans about 660,000 distinct CDR3 sequences, around 30% being singletons. The sequencing here drew on peripheral blood mononuclear cells (PBMCs), taken when the disease was refractory, from a patient treated with antithyroid drugs. These receptors were collected from a female donor with Graves disease.

This clonotype occurred a few times. The genes are TRBV12-3 or TRBV12-4 and TRBJ1-6; 10 bases fit TRBD1. J was trimmed by 7 bases and V by 7 bases; bases with no gene match: 7. The CDR3 totals 15 residues. The CDR3 loop reads CASTVTTGGNSPLHF. CDR3 DNA: TGTGCCAGCACCGTAACGACAGGGGGCAATTCACCCCTCCACTTT.

This chain joins TRBV10-1 and TRBJ2-1; a weak D match, TRBD2 (6 bases). V was cut by 0 bases and J by 2 bases, with 11 bases left in between. The CDR3 has 16 amino acids. CDR1 WNHNN and CDR2 SYGVQD come from the germline V gene (reference sequence). The CDR3 loop is CASSESGGFAYNEQFF. The CDR3 DNA sequence: TGCGCCAGCAGTGAGTCTGGAGGGTTCGCCTACAATGAGCAGTTCTTC.

This clonotype was detected a few times. The chain uses TRBV7-9 and TRBJ2-1; weak D call: TRBD2 (6 bases). The DNA end lines up better with TRBJ2-5; the J call may be wrong. The CDR3 is 15 residues long. CDR1 is SEHNR, CDR2 FQNEAQ, per germline (reference sequence). DNA for the CDR3: TGTGCCAGCAGCTTAGGGGCGGGAATAACGGAGACCCAGTACTTC. The encoded protein is CASSLGAGITETQYF.